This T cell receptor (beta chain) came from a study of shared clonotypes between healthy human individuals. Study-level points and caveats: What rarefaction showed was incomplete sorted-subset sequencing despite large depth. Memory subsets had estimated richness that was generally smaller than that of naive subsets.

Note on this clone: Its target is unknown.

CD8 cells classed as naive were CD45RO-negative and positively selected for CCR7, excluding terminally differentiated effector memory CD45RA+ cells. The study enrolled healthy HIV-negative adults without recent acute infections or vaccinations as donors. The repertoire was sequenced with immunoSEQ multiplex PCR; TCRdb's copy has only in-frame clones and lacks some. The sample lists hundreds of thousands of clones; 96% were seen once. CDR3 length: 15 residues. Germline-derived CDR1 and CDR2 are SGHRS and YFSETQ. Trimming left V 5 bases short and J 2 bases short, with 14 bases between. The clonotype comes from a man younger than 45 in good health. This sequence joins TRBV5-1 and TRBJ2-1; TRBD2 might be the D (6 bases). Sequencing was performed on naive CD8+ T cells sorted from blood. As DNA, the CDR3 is TGCGCCAGCAGGGATCTTAGCGGAGCCTACAATGAGCAGTTCTTC. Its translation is CASRDLSGAYNEQFF.